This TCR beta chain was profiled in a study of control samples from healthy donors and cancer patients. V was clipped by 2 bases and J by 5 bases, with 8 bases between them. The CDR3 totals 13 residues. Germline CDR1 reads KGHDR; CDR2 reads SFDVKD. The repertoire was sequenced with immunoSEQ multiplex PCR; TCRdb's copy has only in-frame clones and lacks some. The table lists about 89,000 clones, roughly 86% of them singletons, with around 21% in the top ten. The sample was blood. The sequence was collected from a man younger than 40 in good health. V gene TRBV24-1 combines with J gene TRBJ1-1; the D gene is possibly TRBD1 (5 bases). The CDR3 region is CATSDSGGTEAFF. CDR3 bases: TGTGCCACCAGTGATTCGGGGGGGACTGAAGCTTTCTTT.